The 6 T cell receptor beta chains reported below all come from one sample, sequenced in a study of T cells after yellow fever vaccination. TCRdb re-called the 5' RACE reads through MiXCR, storing one row per CDR3 protein. This sample has approximately 550,000 distinct CDR3 sequences, with over 15% found just once. This specimen was PBMCs, taken 15 days after the yellow fever booster vaccination. The origin of the receptors is a man between 25 and 39 years old who received the YFV17D yellow fever vaccine.

The J gene is TRBJ2-1, the V gene TRBV5-1, with D perhaps TRBD1 or TRBD2 (5 bases each). V lost 7 bases and J lost 6, with 17 bases in between. CDR1 is SGHRS, CDR2 YFSETQ, per germline. The CDR3 loop spans 14 amino acids. In DNA, the CDR3 is TGCGCCAGCGGGGACGGGCTTACTGGCAATGAGCAGTTCTTC. This translates into CASGDGLTGNEQFF.

The V gene is TRBV28, the J gene TRBJ1-5, with 7 bases aligning to TRBD1. The CDR3 contains 18 residues. CDR1 MDHEN and CDR2 SYDVKM come from the germline V gene. Losses at the gene ends were 10 bases for V and 0 bases for J; bases not matched to a gene: 18. The CDR3 bases are TGTGCCATCGAAAGGGTTACCGGGACAGCTTATAGCAATCAGCCCCAGCATTTT. Its protein is CAIERVTGTAYSNQPQHF. Supplemented by reference TRBV28 and TRBJ1-5, the full variable domain reads DVKVTQSSRYLVKRTGEKVFLECVQDMDHENMFWYRQDPGLGLRLIYFSYDVKMKEKGDIPEGYSVSREKKERFSLILESASTNQTSMYLCAIERVTGTAYSNQPQHFGDGTRLSIL.

This rearrangement joins TRBV29-1 to TRBJ2-7; D ambiguous. V lost 4 bases, J lost 0 bases, and 13 bases lay in between. Germline CDR1 SQVTM, CDR2 ANQGSEA. The CDR3 has 14 residues. This CDR3 reads CSVVGGKFSYEQYF. The CDR3 DNA reads TGCAGCGTTGTTGGCGGAAAATTCTCCTACGAGCAGTACTTC.

The chain employs TRBV7-2 and TRBJ2-3; no clear D. CDR1 SGHTA and CDR2 FQGNSA come from the germline V gene. V shed 7 bases and J shed 3 bases, with 5 bases lying between them. This CDR3 contains 11 residues. Here the CDR3 reads CASTPTDTQYF. CDR3 sequence (DNA): TGTGCCAGCACGCCAACAGATACGCAGTATTTT.

This clonotype was seen once. This sequence joins TRBV19 and TRBJ2-3; D not resolved. This CDR3 has 14 residues. CDR1 LNHDA and CDR2 SQIVND come from the germline V gene (reference sequence). V lost 6 bases and J 2 bases, leaving 12 bases between the germline ends. In nucleotides, the CDR3 is TGTGCCAGTAGACAATTCTCCGCCACAGATACGCAGTATTTT. The encoded protein is CASRQFSATDTQYF.

This clonotype was counted between two and nine times. The genes are TRBV20-1 and TRBJ2-7; 7 bases map to TRBD1. This CDR3 has 13 residues. Germline trimming cut 0 bases from V and 6 bases from J; bases unmatched to any gene: 5. The germline gives CDR1 DFQATT, CDR2 SNEGSKA (reference sequence). The CDR3 region is CSARDTGVAEQYF. The DNA of the CDR3 is TGCAGTGCTAGAGATACAGGGGTCGCCGAGCAGTACTTC.